These T cell receptor beta chains were read from a single sample in a study of T cell responses to AZD1222 COVID-19 vaccine. Profiling relied on immunoSEQ multiplex PCR, and the TCRdb table lists in-frame clones only, not all of them. The data hold approximately 92,000 clones, with approximately 90% observed a single time. Sequences were derived from peripheral blood, sampled on day 0 of AZD1222 vaccination. The source of these receptors is an adult in good health. Both conserved end residues are part of each CDR3. A D gene is named only where the DNA matches it firmly. Size is stated for part of the rows, as once, few or many counts, or as a class when the clone is expanded.

.,TRBD1,TRBJ1-2,TRBV18,TGTGCCAGCTCACCGGGAGGACAGGGGTCAACTGGCTACACCTTC,CASSPGGQGSTGYTF
.,.,TRBJ1-1,TRBV5-1,TGCGCCAGCAGCTTGAGTGGAACAGGGCACACTGAAGCTTTCTTT,CASSLSGTGHTEAFF
.,.,TRBJ2-2,TRBV11-2,TGTGCCAGCAGCGAATACGACAACGGGGAGCTGTTTTTT,CASSEYDNGELFF
.,.,TRBJ2-3,TRBV11-2,TGTGCCAGCAGCTTATTACCCAAGAAGGCAGATACGCAGTATTTT,CASSLLPKKADTQYF
.,TRBD1,TRBJ1-5,TRBV18,TGTGCCAGCTCACCGGGACAGCTAAGCAATCAGCCCCAGCATTTT,CASSPGQLSNQPQHF
.,.,TRBJ2-5,TRBV7-2,TGTGCCAGCAGCTTTTTGGGGGTGGGGGCCCAAGAGACCCAGTACTTC,CASSFLGVGAQETQYF
.,TRBD2,TRBJ2-3,TRBV12-5,TGTGCTAGTGCCCCCGGGAGGGCCCTCACAGATACGCAGTATTTT,CASAPGRALTDTQYF
.,TRBD1,TRBJ1-5,TRBV7-4,TGTGCCAGCAGCTCATACGAGGGGGCGCGGGTCAATCAGCCCCAGCATTTT,CASSSYEGARVNQPQHF
.,.,TRBJ1-1,TRBV28,TGTGCCAGCAGGTGGGCCGGGGGTGAAGCTTTCTTT,CASRWAGGEAFF
.,TRBD2,TRBJ2-5,TRBV14,TGTGCCAGCAGCCAGAGTGGCGGGGGGTCCGGTGAGACCCAGTACTTC,CASSQSGGGSGETQYF
.,.,TRBJ2-1,TRBV7-9,TGTGCCAGCAGCTTAGTGGTCGTCTTCAGGGACAATGAGCAGTTCTTC,CASSLVVVFRDNEQFF
.,.,TRBJ2-5,TRBV6-2/TRBV6-3,TGTGCCAGCAGTTTTCGGGATTCCACCTGGGAGACCCAGTACTTC,CASSFRDSTWETQYF
.,.,TRBJ2-1,TRBV6-5,TGTGCCAGCAGTTACTCGATGCGGGGTGAGCAGTTCTTC,CASSYSMRGEQFF
.,.,TRBJ2-6,TRBV4-3,TGCGCCAGCAGCCAAGGGAGGAAGCCTGGGGCCAACGTCCTGACTTTC,CASSQGRKPGANVLTF
.,TRBD1,TRBJ1-2,TRBV5-5,TGTGCCAGCAGCTGGACAGGGGATACTAACTATGGCTACACCTTC,CASSWTGDTNYGYTF
.,TRBD1,TRBJ1-4,TRBV19,TGTGCCAGTAGCTCCGGGACAGCGCTTAATGAAAAACTGTTTTTT,CASSSGTALNEKLFF
few,.,TRBJ2-5,TRBV29-1,TGCAGCGTGGCGGTAAGGGAGACCCAGTACTTC,CSVAVRETQYF
.,.,TRBJ1-1,TRBV10-1,TGCGCCAGCAGTGAGTCGTCTATGAACACTGAAGCTTTCTTT,CASSESSMNTEAFF
.,TRBD1,TRBJ2-7,TRBV28,TGTGCCACCAGCCTCGGACAGGTTGTCTACGAGCAGTACTTC,CATSLGQVVYEQYF
.,.,TRBJ2-1,TRBV18,TGTGCCAGCTCACCAGGTCGAAGCTCCTACAATGAGCAGTTCTTC,CASSPGRSSYNEQFF
.,.,TRBJ2-5,TRBV7-2,TGTGCCAGCAGCCACAGGCCGAGGGTCCGGGAGACCCAGTACTTC,CASSHRPRVRETQYF
.,TRBD2,TRBJ2-7,TRBV7-8,TGTGCCAGCAGCTCTATAGCGGGCCACTCCTACGAGCAGTACTTC,CASSSIAGHSYEQYF
.,.,TRBJ1-4,TRBV5-4,TGTGCCAGCAGCTTGGGGTCCACCACTAATGAAAAACTGTTTTTT,CASSLGSTTNEKLFF
.,.,TRBJ1-6,TRBV4-1,TGCGCCACCAGAACGGCCCGACAAAATTCACCCCTCCACTTT,CATRTARQNSPLHF
.,.,TRBJ1-2,TRBV7-2,TGTGCCAGCAGCTTAACCCGACAGGTTTCCTATGGCTACACCTTC,CASSLTRQVSYGYTF
once,.,TRBJ1-1,TRBV9,TGTGCCAGCAGCGTAGGGGGGGAAAACACTGAAGCTTTCTTT,CASSVGGENTEAFF
.,.,TRBJ1-5,TRBV7-2,TGTGCCAGCAGCTCACAGTCGGGAGGGCAGCCCCAGCATTTT,CASSSQSGGQPQHF
.,.,TRBJ1-5,TRBV29-1,TGCAGCGTTGGGGGGGGTTCTACTGATCAGCCCCAGCATTTT,CSVGGGSTDQPQHF
.,.,TRBJ1-6,TRBV9,TGTGCCAGCAGCGTAGATCCGGGGGTAAATTCACCCCTCCACTTT,CASSVDPGVNSPLHF
.,.,TRBJ1-1,TRBV12-3/TRBV12-4,TGTGCCAGCGGCCGGGCCACTGAAGCTTTCTTT,CASGRATEAFF
.,TRBD1,TRBJ2-2,TRBV9,TGTGCCAGCAGCGTTCAGGGGACAGGGGGAACCGGGGAGCTGTTTTTT,CASSVQGTGGTGELFF
.,.,TRBJ2-7,TRBV19,TGTGCCAGTAGTGACCGGGACCTCGCCTACGAGCAGTACTTC,CASSDRDLAYEQYF
.,TRBD1,TRBJ1-4,TRBV19,TGTGCCAGTAGTTCCGGACAGGGGGAGGAAAAACTGTTTTTT,CASSSGQGEEKLFF
.,TRBD1,TRBJ1-1,TRBV19,TGTGCCAGTAGTATCGGGGGACAGGGACGAGCTTTCTTT,CASSIGGQGRAFF
.,.,TRBJ1-5,TRBV12-3/TRBV12-4,TGTGCCAGCACCAATTCTCAGCTCCAGCATTTT,CASTNSQLQHF
.,TRBD1,TRBJ1-2,TRBV7-2,TGTGCCAGCAGCTCCGGGACAGGGGGCTATGGCTACACCTTC,CASSSGTGGYGYTF